Following are 20 T cell receptor beta chains from one sample sequenced in a study of blood T cell repertoires in COVID-19. TCRdb's table, derived via immunoSEQ multiplex PCR, lists solely in-frame clones and lacks some. The sample has around 140,000 clones, approximately 87% seen once. The material sequenced was peripheral blood. The origin of the receptors is a woman between 50 and 59 years old with active or convalescent COVID-19.

The rearrangement links TRBV2 to TRBJ1-5; a possible D gene is TRBD1 (5 bases). V shed 6 bases and J shed 3 bases, with 15 bases lying between them. CDR3 length equals 15 residues. Per germline, CDR1 SNHLY and CDR2 FYNNEI. The CDR3 DNA is TGTGCCAGCAGGGCCGAAGGGGTGTCCAATCAGCCCCAGCATTTT. Translated, it gives CASRAEGVSNQPQHF.

The CDR3 DNA follows: TGTGCCTGGAGAGATCAGGGGTTCCGGGAGACCCAGTACTTC. It codes for CAWRDQGFRETQYF. The chain employs TRBV30 and TRBJ2-5; D is perhaps TRBD1 (6 bases). Between the trimmed V and J ends, which lost 3 bases and 5 bases, there was a span of 16 bases. The CDR3 has 14 residues. Germline CDR1 reads GTSNPN; CDR2 reads SVGIG (reference sequence). The entire variable domain, with the rest obtained from reference TRBV30 and TRBJ2-5, is as follows: SQTIHQWPATLVQPVGSPLSLECTVEGTSNPNLYWYRQAAGRGLQLLFYSVGIGQISSEVPQNLSASRPQDRQFILSSKKLLLSDSGFYLCAWRDQGFRETQYFGPGTRLLVL.

This chain links TRBV7-3 with TRBJ2-2, with D unresolved. This CDR3 contains 12 residues. CDR1 is SGHTA, CDR2 FQGTGA, per germline. V was clipped by 3 bases and J by 4 bases, with 3 bases between them. This CDR3 reads CASSLATGELFF. The CDR3, as DNA: TGTGCCAGCAGCTTGGCCACCGGGGAGCTGTTTTTT.

J is TRBJ2-6 and V is TRBV25-1; D is unclear. V gave up 4 bases and J gave up 4 bases, with 11 bases separating them. From germline, CDR1 is MGHDK and CDR2 SYGVNS. The CDR3 is 15 residues long. The CDR3 sequence: CASSAYEAGANVLTF. DNA of the CDR3: TGTGCCAGCAGTGCTTATGAGGCGGGGGCCAACGTCCTGACTTTC. The variable domain in full, with the rest retrieved from reference TRBV25-1 and TRBJ2-6, is EADIYQTPRYLVIGTGKKITLECSQTMGHDKMYWYQQDPGMELHLIHYSYGVNSTEKGDLSSESTVSRIRTEHFPLTLESARPSHTSQYLCASSAYEAGANVLTFGAGSRLTVL.

The chain combines TRBV27 with TRBJ1-1; TRBD1 is a possible D gene (5 bases). Per germline, CDR1 MNHEY and CDR2 SMNVEV (reference sequence). The length of the CDR3 is 12 residues. Trimming removed 5 bases from V and 11 bases from J, with 15 bases in between. The chain's CDR3 is CASSPQGGRAFF. The CDR3 nucleotides read TGTGCCAGCAGTCCCCAGGGTGGGAGGGCTTTCTTT.

The chain combines TRBV12-5 with TRBJ2-7; unclear D gene. Trimming removed 5 bases from V and 6 bases from J, with 14 bases in between. The CDR3 spans 13 residues. Germline V gene lookup returns CDR1 LGHNT and CDR2 FRNRAP. The CDR3 DNA sequence: TGTGCTAGTGGTCCCCACGGCGGTGGCGAGCAGTACTTC. Protein: CASGPHGGGEQYF.

The CDR3 nucleotides are TGTGCCAGCAAACCCGGGACAGGGGGGCTCTACGAGCAGTACTTC. Protein product: CASKPGTGGLYEQYF. V usage is TRBV28 and J usage is TRBJ2-7, with 11 bases fitting TRBD1. Germline CDR1 is MDHEN and CDR2 is SYDVKM. J lost 3 bases, V lost 7 bases, and 8 bases had no gene match. The CDR3 is 15 residues long.

V and J are TRBV3-1 (or the pseudogene TRBV3-2) and TRBJ2-2; 11 bases fit TRBD1. This CDR3 is built from 17 residues. The germline gives CDR1 LGHDT, CDR2 YNNKEL (reference sequence). The junction had 9 bases not matched to a gene; V was cut back by 4 bases and J by 5 bases. CDR3 DNA: TGTGCCAGCAGCCCACGTGGGACAGGGGGTCGAACCGGGGAGCTGTTTTTT. It encodes CASSPRGTGGRTGELFF.

This chain links TRBV4-1 with TRBJ2-7; 7 nucleotides align to TRBD1. The CDR3 sequence is 15 residues long. The germline V gene encodes CDR1 MGHRA and CDR2 YSYEKL. J gave up 0 bases and V 5 bases, and 7 bases lay outside the gene matches. The CDR3 nucleotides read TGCGCCAGCAGCTACAGGGGATCCGGCTCCTACGAGCAGTACTTC. Translated: CASSYRGSGSYEQYF.

This rearrangement joins TRBV4-3 to TRBJ1-2; D remains unclear. Germline values: CDR1 LGHNA, CDR2 YSLEER. This CDR3 is 15 amino acids long. V lost 0 bases to trimming and J lost 2 bases, with 10 bases between them. CDR3 protein: CASSQDGRENYGYTF. The CDR3 DNA reads as TGCGCCAGCAGCCAAGATGGACGGGAAAACTATGGCTACACCTTC.

CDR3 loop: CASSLEGISQETQYF. CDR3 bases: TGTGCCAGCAGCTTGGAGGGGATAAGCCAAGAGACCCAGTACTTC. The V call is TRBV5-8, the J call TRBJ2-5; TRBD1 is a possible D gene (5 bases). Trimming took 0 bases from V and 1 from J, leaving 10 bases between them. Germline loops: CDR1 SGHTS, CDR2 YDEGEE. This CDR3 comprises 15 residues. Using reference TRBV5-8 and TRBJ2-5 for the parts outside the CDR3, the full variable domain is EAGVTQSPTHLIKTRGQQATLRCSPISGHTSVYWYQQALGLGLQFLLWYDEGEERNRGNFPPRFSGRQFPNYSSELNVNALELEDSALYLCASSLEGISQETQYFGPGTRLLVL.

The V and J genes are TRBV4-1 and TRBJ2-5; TRBD2 matches at 13 bases. Germline loops: CDR1 MGHRA, CDR2 YSYEKL. There are 19 residues in the CDR3. V shed 4 bases, J shed 2 bases, and the junction held 13 bases outside the gene matches. The CDR3 reads CASSRTRLAGGKTQETQYF. The CDR3 nucleotides read TGCGCCAGCAGCCGTACTCGACTAGCGGGGGGCAAGACTCAAGAGACCCAGTACTTC.

V is TRBV5-1 and J is TRBJ1-2, with 7 bases identical to TRBD1. CDR1 and CDR2 (germline): SGHRS, YFSETQ. The CDR3 contains 14 residues. The junction had 2 bases not matched to a gene; V was cut back by 3 bases and J by 0 bases. In DNA, the CDR3 is TGCGCCAGCAGCTCCGGGACAGCTAACTATGGCTACACCTTC. Protein: CASSSGTANYGYTF.

This chain joins TRBV5-1 and TRBJ2-4; D may be TRBD1 (5 bases). The CDR3 contains 14 residues. V lost 2 bases and J lost 5, with 11 bases in between. Germline loops: CDR1 SGHRS, CDR2 YFSETQ. CDR3 protein: CASSLSVGENIQYF. CDR3 bases: TGCGCCAGCAGCTTATCCGTAGGGGAAAACATTCAGTACTTC.

The chain links TRBV6-5 to TRBJ2-1, with 11 bases identical to TRBD1. The CDR3 is 15 amino acids. CDR1 is MNHEY and CDR2 is SVGAGI in the germline V gene. The junction had 6 bases not matched to a gene; V was cut back by 7 bases and J by 4 bases. CDR3 residues: CASIPGTGGYNEQFF. CDR3 sequence (DNA): TGTGCCAGCATTCCCGGGACAGGGGGTTACAATGAGCAGTTCTTC.

This sequence joins TRBV15 and TRBJ2-7, with TRBD2 matching 10 bases. Germline V gene data show CDR1 as LNHNV and CDR2 as YYDKDF (reference sequence). Germline trimming cut 3 bases from V and 3 bases from J; bases unmatched to any gene: 8. The CDR3 loop spans 16 amino acids. The CDR3 nucleotides are TGTGCCACCAGCAGCCCTAGCGGGAGCCACGACTACGAGCAGTACTTC. Translation gives CATSSPSGSHDYEQYF. Complete variable domain (other parts from reference TRBV15 and TRBJ2-7): DAMVIQNPRYQVTQFGKPVTLSCSQTLNHNVMYWYQQKSSQAPKLLFHYYDKDFNNEADTPDNFQSRRPNTSFCFLDIRSPGLGDTAMYLCATSSPSGSHDYEQYFGPGTRLTVT.

This clone was seen only once. The chain is built from TRBV29-1 and TRBJ2-7; the match to TRBD2 covers 10 bases. The V gene's germline CDR1 is SQVTM and CDR2 ANQGSEA. The CDR3 sequence is 14 residues long. With 6 bases clipped from V and 3 bases from J, the junction kept 8 bases outside the gene matches. The DNA for the CDR3 is TGCAGCGTCGGAACTAGCGGGGATTTCTACGAGCAGTACTTC. Translated, it gives CSVGTSGDFYEQYF.

The rearrangement joins TRBV7-3 to TRBJ1-1; a possible D gene is TRBD1 (5 bases). Germline V gives CDR1 SGHTA, CDR2 FQGTGA. This CDR3 contains 16 residues. Between the trimmed V and J ends, which lost 5 bases and 5 bases, there was a span of 21 bases. The CDR3 coding sequence is TGTGCCAGCAGCCCATCATCCTCCCTCCAGGGAACTGAAGCTTTCTTT. Its protein product is CASSPSSSLQGTEAFF.

J is TRBJ2-7 and V is TRBV2; 8 bases map to TRBD1. Germline assignment: CDR1 SNHLY and CDR2 FYNNEI. CDR3 size: 15 residues. V gave up 2 bases and J gave up 0 bases; unmatched junction bases: 3. The CDR3 DNA is TGTGCCAGCAGTGAATTCACAGGGGGCTCCTACGAGCAGTACTTC. Its translation: CASSEFTGGSYEQYF.

This chain connects TRBV10-3 to TRBJ2-7, with TRBD1 as a possible D gene (6 bases). This CDR3 region has 12 residues. Germline V lookup: CDR1 ENHRY, CDR2 SYGVKD. The V end lost 9 bases, the J end lost 6 bases, and 15 bases lay between the germline ends. The CDR3 region is CAMGLGAGEQYF. CDR3 DNA sequence: TGTGCCATGGGTTTGGGGGCGGGCGAGCAGTACTTC.